This entry lists 32 T cell receptor beta chains sequenced from one sample in a study of cytomegalovirus exposure and HLA in healthy donors. PCR primers comprised 60 Vbeta and 13 Jbeta primers. TCRdb keeps only in-frame clones here, not all; method: immunoSEQ multiplex PCR. The sample shows 130,000 or so clones, around four fifths of them seen only once. The specimen sequenced was PBMCs. These receptors were obtained from a woman in her thirties or forties in good health and CMV-seronegative.

Concerning this clone itself: Within the sample, other DNA sequences also encode this same CDR3. The gene calls are TRBV28 and TRBJ2-7, with 10 bases fitting TRBD1. Germline values: CDR1 MDHEN, CDR2 SYDVKM. V trimming: 6 bases; J trimming: 3 bases; junction bases outside the gene matches: 5. The CDR3 has 14 residues. DNA of the CDR3: TGTGCCAGCAGCAAAGGGACAGGGGTCTACGAGCAGTACTTC. Residues: CASSKGTGVYEQYF. The variable domain in full, with the rest retrieved from reference TRBV28 and TRBJ2-7, is DVKVTQSSRYLVKRTGEKVFLECVQDMDHENMFWYRQDPGLGLRLIYFSYDVKMKEKGDIPEGYSVSREKKERFSLILESASTNQTSMYLCASSKGTGVYEQYFGPGTRLTVT.

CDR3 in amino acids: CASSVGGRASYEQYF. CDR3 nucleotide sequence: TGTGCCAGCAGCGTAGGCGGGAGGGCCTCCTACGAGCAGTACTTC. The chain recombines TRBV9 with TRBJ2-7; TRBD2 matches 9 bases. CDR3 size: 15 residues. Unmatched junction bases numbered 1, after V lost 0 bases and J lost 0 bases. Germline CDR1 and CDR2: SGDLS and YYNGEE.

This rearrangement joins TRBV7-8 to TRBJ1-5, with D possibly TRBD1 on 6 matching bases. This CDR3 is built from 17 residues. CDR1 is SGHVS, CDR2 FQNEAQ, per germline. V was pared by 5 bases and J by 6 bases, with 23 bases between. CDR3 protein: CASSPTGSVASGQPQHF. The CDR3 nucleotides are TGTGCCAGCAGCCCTACAGGGTCCGTCGCTAGCGGTCAGCCCCAGCATTTT.

This clone was detected only a few times. The chain combines TRBV5-1 with TRBJ2-3, with 7 nucleotides matching TRBD1. CDR1 and CDR2 from the germline V gene are SGHRS and YFSETQ. The V segment lost 3 bases and the J segment 2 bases; nucleotides outside the gene matches: 6. CDR3 length: 15 amino acids. The CDR3 DNA is TGCGCCAGCAGCTGGAAAACAGGGGACACAGATACGCAGTATTTT. Its protein product is CASSWKTGDTDTQYF.

The rearrangement links TRBV2 to TRBJ2-3; D is ambiguous. CDR1 and CDR2 from the germline V gene are SNHLY and FYNNEI. V was pared by 5 bases and J by 6 bases, with 9 bases between. The CDR3 is 12 residues long. The CDR3 here is CASSFLRDTQYF. As DNA, the CDR3 is TGTGCCAGCAGTTTCCTCCGGGATACGCAGTATTTT.

J is TRBJ2-5 and V is TRBV19; 10 bases align to TRBD2. The J call may be mistaken, given a closer DNA end match to TRBJ2-7. The CDR3 runs 17 residues. Looked up from germline, CDR1 is LNHDA and CDR2 is SQIVND (reference sequence). The CDR3 DNA follows: TGTGCCAGTACGGCAACCCATACCGGGACTAGCGTCTACGAGCAGTACTTC. It translates to CASTATHTGTSVYEQYF.

CDR3 DNA: TGCGCCAGCAGCTTATTTCCTACCGGGGGCAATGAGCAGTTCTTC. Translated: CASSLFPTGGNEQFF. J is TRBJ2-1 and V is TRBV5-1; TRBD2 is a possible D gene (6 bases). Germline CDR1 and CDR2: SGHRS and YFSETQ. This CDR3 is built from 15 residues. With 2 bases removed from V and 6 bases from J, the gap between germline ends came to 15 bases.

This clone was seen a handful of times. The chain links TRBV19 to TRBJ1-1; 7 bases line up with TRBD1. Germline CDR1 LNHDA, CDR2 SQIVND (reference sequence). The junction had 6 bases not matched to a gene; V was cut back by 2 bases and J by 0 bases. This CDR3 has 16 residues. CDR3 nucleotide sequence: TGTGCCAGTAGTATACCCCAGACAGGGATGAACACTGAAGCTTTCTTT. Translated, it gives CASSIPQTGMNTEAFF.

This clone was counted between two and nine times. The rearrangement links TRBV11-2 to TRBJ2-5, with TRBD1 matching over 7 bases. The CDR3 is 15 residues long. CDR1 SGHAT and CDR2 FQNNGV come from the germline V gene. With V trimmed by 5 bases and J by 4 bases, 10 bases remained unmatched. Written as DNA, the CDR3 is TGTGCCAGCAGCGCCTCGACAGGGCCGGGAGAGACCCAGTACTTC. This gives the protein CASSASTGPGETQYF. The full variable domain, its missing parts supplied by reference TRBV11-2 and TRBJ2-5, is EAGVAQSPRYKIIEKRQSVAFWCNPISGHATLYWYQQILGQGPKLLIQFQNNGVVDDSQLPKDRFSAERLKGVDSTLKIQPAKLEDSAVYLCASSASTGPGETQYFGPGTRLLVL.

The chain uses TRBV7-6 and TRBJ2-3; 9 nucleotides match TRBD2. Germline values: CDR1 SGHVS, CDR2 FNYEAQ. This CDR3 is built from 16 residues. The V segment lost 4 bases and the J segment 8 bases; nucleotides outside the gene matches: 13. Here the CDR3 reads CASSYLAGAGPGTQYF. The CDR3 DNA is TGTGCCAGCAGCTACTTAGCGGGAGCCGGTCCGGGTACGCAGTATTTT.

The rearrangement joins TRBV18 to TRBJ1-5; TRBD1 might be the D (5 bases). The germline gives CDR1 KGHSH, CDR2 LQKENI. The CDR3 runs to 19 residues. Between the trimmed V and J ends, which lost 3 bases and 0 bases, there was a span of 21 bases. CDR3: CASSPLGLTTTYSNQPQHF. The CDR3 DNA follows: TGTGCCAGCTCACCGCTGGGGCTTACAACAACTTATAGCAATCAGCCCCAGCATTTT.

In its sample, this clone was seen once. The gene calls are TRBV6-6 and TRBJ2-7, with 7 positions matching TRBD1. The CDR3 length is 15 residues. With V trimmed by 6 bases and J by 0 bases, 8 bases remained unmatched. Germline V CDR1 and CDR2: MNHNY, SVGAGI (reference sequence). The CDR3 sequence is CASRLLRDSSYEQYF. The CDR3 DNA reads as TGTGCCAGCAGGTTATTGAGGGACAGCTCCTACGAGCAGTACTTC.

The V gene is TRBV4-3, the J gene TRBJ2-1; 7 bases are a match to TRBD2. This CDR3 has 17 residues. CDR1 is LGHNA and CDR2 is YSLEER in the germline V gene. With V trimmed by 0 bases and J by 7 bases, 12 bases remained unmatched. This chain's CDR3 is CASSQDGGGGSPNEQFF. The CDR3, as DNA: TGCGCCAGCAGCCAAGATGGTGGCGGGGGTTCCCCAAATGAGCAGTTCTTC.

The chain couples TRBV5-1 to TRBJ2-3, with 7 positions matching TRBD1. The CDR3 loop spans 13 amino acids. Germline trimming cut 6 bases from V and 3 bases from J; bases unmatched to any gene: 4. CDR1 and CDR2 from the germline V gene are SGHRS and YFSETQ. CDR3 amino acids: CASKKGATDTQYF. The CDR3, as DNA: TGCGCCAGCAAAAAGGGGGCAACAGATACGCAGTATTTT.

The chain carries TRBV11-2 and TRBJ2-5; TRBD1 aligns across 7 bases. J lost 5 bases, V lost 4 bases, and 7 bases had no gene match. Germline V gives CDR1 SGHAT, CDR2 FQNNGV. This CDR3 has 14 residues. The CDR3 loop reads CASSSDRVTETQYF. CDR3 coding DNA: TGTGCCAGCAGCTCCGACAGGGTAACGGAGACCCAGTACTTC.

The J gene is TRBJ2-1, the V gene TRBV11-3; 12 bases are a match to TRBD2. Germline V gene sequence: CDR1 SGHNT, CDR2 YENEEA. The CDR3 is 15 amino acids. The V gene end was trimmed by 5 bases and the J gene end by 7 bases; junction bases not matched to a gene: 6. CDR3 region: CASSRRTSGKNEQFF. The CDR3 coding sequence is TGTGCCAGCAGCCGCAGGACTAGCGGGAAAAATGAGCAGTTCTTC.

The rearrangement joins TRBV6-5 to TRBJ2-1, with 9 bases fitting TRBD1. The J segment lost 1 base and the V segment lost 2 bases, leaving 3 bases of the junction unmatched. The CDR3 totals 16 residues. Germline loops: CDR1 MNHEY, CDR2 SVGAGI. The CDR3 protein is CASSYAGTGSYNEQFF. For the CDR3, the DNA is TGTGCCAGCAGTTACGCCGGGACAGGGTCCTACAATGAGCAGTTCTTC.

V and J are TRBV6-1 and TRBJ1-2, with D perhaps matching TRBD1 (6 bases). The CDR3 is 14 amino acids. V gave up 2 bases and J gave up 6 bases, with 13 bases separating them. Germline V gene sequence: CDR1 MNHNS, CDR2 SASEGT. The CDR3 region is CASSESRGYDGYTF. The CDR3 bases are TGTGCCAGCAGTGAAAGCAGGGGTTACGATGGCTACACCTTC.

The sample holds one count of this clone. V usage is TRBV18 and J usage is TRBJ2-3; 8 positions agree with TRBD1. Germline trimming cut 3 bases from V and 4 bases from J; bases unmatched to any gene: 3. Germline loops: CDR1 KGHSH, CDR2 LQKENI. This CDR3 contains 14 residues. CDR3 region: CASSPQGAADTQYF. CDR3 coding DNA: TGTGCCAGCTCACCGCAGGGGGCCGCAGATACGCAGTATTTT.

This chain joins TRBV4-1 and TRBJ2-4, with 9 positions matching TRBD2. The CDR3 sequence is 15 residues long. The V gene end was trimmed by 0 bases and the J gene end by 11 bases; junction bases not matched to a gene: 8. Germline V gene data show CDR1 as MGHRA and CDR2 as YSYEKL. The CDR3 DNA reads as TGCGCCAGCAGCCAAGAGCCTAGCGGGATTCGTCTTCAGTACTTC. It is translated as CASSQEPSGIRLQYF.

This chain links TRBV7-9 with TRBJ2-1, with 7 bases lining up with TRBD1. Germline CDR1 reads SEHNR; CDR2 reads FQNEAQ (reference sequence). This CDR3 is 15 amino acids long. After removal of 6 bases from V and 0 bases from J, the junction contained 5 bases not matched to a gene. CDR3 DNA sequence: TGTGCCAGCAGGACCTCAGGGGGCTCCTACAATGAGCAGTTCTTC. Translating gives CASRTSGGSYNEQFF.

This clone was picked up one time. The rearrangement uses TRBV7-9 and TRBJ2-5; tentatively, D is TRBD2 (5 bases). Trimming stripped 6 bases from V and 2 bases from J, with 16 bases between. Germline V gene sequence: CDR1 SEHNR, CDR2 FQNEAQ (reference sequence). The CDR3 has 15 residues. The DNA of the CDR3 is TGTGCCAGCAGTGACGCACCGGGATTTCAAGAGACCCAGTACTTC. Protein product: CASSDAPGFQETQYF.

V gene TRBV4-1 combines with J gene TRBJ2-7; 7 positions match TRBD2. The J segment lost 2 bases and the V segment lost 3 bases, leaving 13 bases of the junction unmatched. Germline loops: CDR1 MGHRA, CDR2 YSYEKL. There are 17 residues in the CDR3. This CDR3 is CASSQVTSSGDTYEQYF. DNA of the CDR3: TGCGCCAGCAGCCAGGTTACCTCTAGCGGAGACACCTACGAGCAGTACTTC.

The chain links TRBV7-6 to TRBJ2-7; 12 nucleotides agree with TRBD2. V was pared by 6 bases and J by 2 bases, with 14 bases of the junction left unmatched. The CDR3 contains 18 residues. Germline V gives CDR1 SGHVS, CDR2 FNYEAQ. In DNA form, the CDR3 reads TGTGCCAGCAGTCGACTAGCGGGAGCCGCTATAGGACCCTACGAGCAGTACTTC. This encodes CASSRLAGAAIGPYEQYF.

This chain joins TRBV4-2 and TRBJ2-7; possibly TRBD2 for D (5 bases). The CDR3 loop spans 14 amino acids. CDR1 is LGHNA and CDR2 is YNFKEQ in the germline V gene. Trimming pared 0 bases from V and 9 bases from J, leaving 15 bases between. This CDR3 is CASSQDYRTEGQYF. The CDR3 DNA sequence: TGTGCCAGCAGCCAAGATTATCGAACCGAGGGGCAGTACTTC.

The rearrangement joins TRBV5-4 to TRBJ2-7; 13 bases agree with TRBD2. The germline V gene has CDR1 SGHNT and CDR2 YYREEE (reference sequence). The CDR3 has 15 amino acids. With V trimmed by 3 bases and J by 3 bases, 3 bases remained unmatched. The CDR3 sequence: CASSSRTSGSYEQYF. In DNA form, the CDR3 reads TGTGCCAGCAGCTCGCGGACTAGCGGGAGCTACGAGCAGTACTTC.

The chain employs TRBV6-4 and TRBJ2-1; 7 nucleotides line up with TRBD2. CDR3 length: 13 residues. The V gene end was trimmed by 10 bases and the J gene end by 4 bases; junction bases not matched to a gene: 7. Germline V gene data show CDR1 as MRHNA and CDR2 as SNTAGT. CDR3 sequence: CATSAGGYNEQFF. CDR3 coding DNA: TGTGCCACCTCAGCCGGGGGGTACAATGAGCAGTTCTTC.

The chain joins TRBV28 to TRBJ2-5, with 7 nucleotides matching TRBD2. With 3 bases clipped from V and 6 bases from J, the junction kept 10 bases outside the gene matches. CDR3 size: 15 residues. Looked up from germline, CDR1 is MDHEN and CDR2 is SYDVKM. The CDR3: CASSLSGVGGKTQYF. Here the CDR3 DNA reads TGTGCCAGCAGTTTGAGCGGGGTTGGGGGAAAGACCCAGTACTTC. Drawing the rest from reference TRBV28 and TRBJ2-5, the complete variable domain is DVKVTQSSRYLVKRTGEKVFLECVQDMDHENMFWYRQDPGLGLRLIYFSYDVKMKEKGDIPEGYSVSREKKERFSLILESASTNQTSMYLCASSLSGVGGKTQYFGPGTRLLVL.

This clone appeared once. V and J are TRBV10-3 and TRBJ1-1; 10 nucleotides agree with TRBD1. Losses at the gene ends were 5 bases for V and 5 bases for J; bases not matched to a gene: 14. Per germline, CDR1 ENHRY and CDR2 SYGVKD. The CDR3 length is 17 residues. This CDR3 reads CAISSGYIDRGRTEAFF. DNA of the CDR3: TGTGCCATCAGTTCCGGCTATATAGACAGGGGGCGAACTGAAGCTTTCTTT.

V gene TRBV4-2 combines with J gene TRBJ2-5; TRBD2 agrees at 7 bases. Losses at the gene ends were 1 base for V and 2 bases for J; bases not matched to a gene: 7. This CDR3 is 16 amino acids long. Germline CDR1 and CDR2: LGHNA and YNFKEQ. The CDR3 protein is CASSQGAASGQETQYF. The DNA of the CDR3 is TGTGCCAGCAGCCAAGGGGCCGCTAGCGGTCAAGAGACCCAGTACTTC.

This chain connects TRBV7-2 to TRBJ2-7; 15 bases agree with TRBD2. The V gene end was trimmed by 7 bases and the J gene end by 1 base; junction bases not matched to a gene: 8. The germline V gene has CDR1 SGHTA and CDR2 FQGNSA. This CDR3 spans 17 amino acids. The CDR3 region has the DNA TGTGCCAGCACCCCGGGACTAGCGGGAGGAGGTTCCTACGAGCAGTACTTC. It specifies CASTPGLAGGGSYEQYF.

V and J are TRBV15 and TRBJ1-5, with D possibly being TRBD1 (6 bases). This CDR3 has 16 residues. From germline, CDR1 is LNHNV and CDR2 YYDKDF (reference sequence). Trimming removed 4 bases from V and 4 bases from J, with 17 bases in between. CDR3 coding DNA: TGTGCCACCAGCACATCGAGACAGGTTACGAATCAGCCCCAGCATTTT. Translated: CATSTSRQVTNQPQHF.